A single sample is the source of the 26 T cell receptor beta chains below, sequenced in a study of shared clonotypes between healthy human individuals. Method: immunoSEQ multiplex PCR; TCRdb's copy keeps in-frame clones and lacks some. The sample contains more than 1 million clones, about 80% of which appear only once. Sequenced material: memory CD4+ T cells from PBMCs. Subset: CD45RA-negative fraction. These receptors all come from a man aged 18-30 years in good health. Some clones in this sample may be carry-over from other donors' samples.

The chain has TRBV2 and TRBJ1-3; 7 nucleotides line up with TRBD1. Germline lookup yields CDR1 SNHLY and CDR2 FYNNEI. The CDR3 covers 16 residues. Trimming cost V 7 bases and J 0 bases; bases outside gene matches: 9. The CDR3 sequence is CASKRQGLSSGNTIYF. As DNA, the CDR3 is TGTGCCAGCAAGAGACAGGGATTATCCTCTGGAAACACCATATATTTT.

The J gene is TRBJ2-7, the V gene TRBV5-4; 9 nucleotides line up with TRBD2. Germline trimming cut 0 bases from V and 3 bases from J; bases unmatched to any gene: 4. This CDR3 is built from 15 residues. Germline assignment: CDR1 SGHNT and CDR2 YYREEE (reference sequence). CDR3 DNA: TGTGCCAGCAGCTTGGCCCTAGCGGGGAGCTACGAGCAGTACTTC. It yields the protein CASSLALAGSYEQYF.

The gene calls are TRBV6-6 and TRBJ2-1; 8 bases map to TRBD1. The germline V gene has CDR1 MNHNY and CDR2 SVGAGI (reference sequence). This CDR3 spans 14 amino acids. The J segment lost 2 bases and the V segment lost 7 bases, leaving 4 bases of the junction unmatched. The CDR3 spells CASTAGGAYNEQFF. DNA of the CDR3: TGTGCCAGCACGGCAGGGGGCGCCTACAATGAGCAGTTCTTC.

V is TRBV30 and J is TRBJ2-1; D call uncertain. This CDR3 contains 11 residues. V was cut by 4 bases and J by 7 bases, with 8 bases left in between. The V gene's germline CDR1 is GTSNPN and CDR2 SVGIG (reference sequence). The CDR3 sequence is CAWKFINEQFF. CDR3 sequence (DNA): TGTGCCTGGAAGTTCATAAATGAGCAGTTCTTC.

This clone was observed once. V gene TRBV21-1 combines with J gene TRBJ2-7; the D call TRBD2 from the table was never checked on the DNA. TRBV21-1 is labeled a pseudogene. The CDR3 has 14 residues. The DNA for the CDR3 is TGTGCCAGCAGCAAGGGGGACTTGATCTACGAGCAGTACTTC. Protein: CASSKGDLIYEQYF.

The CDR3 sequence is CASSPGNEQFF. The CDR3 DNA sequence: TGTGCCAGCAGTCCAGGGAATGAGCAGTTCTTC. This chain links TRBV7-9 with TRBJ2-1; tentative D call: TRBD1 (5 bases). This CDR3 has 11 residues. V was cut by 6 bases and J by 7 bases, with 7 bases left in between. CDR1 is SEHNR and CDR2 is FQNEAQ in the germline V gene (reference sequence).

The chain uses TRBV7-8 and TRBJ2-5; D gene uncertain. Per germline, CDR1 SGHVS and CDR2 FQNEAQ. CDR3 size: 15 residues. The V end lost 2 bases, the J end lost 3 bases, and 13 bases lay between the germline ends. The CDR3 loop reads CASSLFTTTKETQYF. The CDR3 DNA sequence: TGTGCCAGCAGCTTATTCACGACAACTAAAGAGACCCAGTACTTC.

The rearrangement joins TRBV5-5 to TRBJ2-3; perhaps TRBD1 as D (6 bases). V lost 4 bases, J lost 1 base, and 19 bases lay in between. This CDR3 is built from 17 residues. CDR1 and CDR2 from the germline V gene are SGHKS and YYEKEE (reference sequence). DNA of the CDR3: TGTGCCAGCAGCGTTATACAGGGTCCGACTGGCACAGATACGCAGTATTTT. Protein sequence: CASSVIQGPTGTDTQYF.

CDR3 DNA: TGTGCCAGCAGTCGTATTAGAGATACGCAGTATTTT. Residues: CASSRIRDTQYF. The chain links TRBV28 to TRBJ2-3; no reliable D call. V dropped 5 bases and J dropped 5 bases, with 8 bases sitting between them. The germline CDR1 and CDR2 sequences are MDHEN and SYDVKM. This CDR3 has 12 amino acids.

The gene calls are TRBV7-9 and TRBJ2-4; 10 nucleotides match TRBD1. The germline V gene has CDR1 SEHNR and CDR2 FQNEAQ (reference sequence). The CDR3 has 17 amino acids. Trimming cost V 4 bases and J 0 bases; bases outside gene matches: 6. In nucleotides, the CDR3 is TGTGCCAGCAGCTCAAGGGGACAGGGGTTAGCCAAAAACATTCAGTACTTC. It specifies CASSSRGQGLAKNIQYF.

V is TRBV28 and J is TRBJ2-4, with D possibly called TRBD1 or TRBD2 (5 bases each). The CDR3 extends over 12 amino acids. Germline CDR1 and CDR2: MDHEN and SYDVKM. The germline V and J ends were trimmed by 3 bases and 15 bases, with 15 bases remaining between them. The CDR3 here is CASSFLGQGLYF. CDR3 nucleotide sequence: TGTGCCAGCAGTTTCCTAGGACAAGGACTGTACTTC.

The genes are TRBV29-1 and TRBJ1-1; D unclear. CDR3 length: 12 residues. Germline values: CDR1 SQVTM, CDR2 ANQGSEA. V lost 5 bases, J lost 5 bases, and 12 bases lay in between. CDR3 residues: CSVPRQNTEAFF. The CDR3 bases are TGCAGCGTTCCTCGACAAAATACTGAAGCTTTCTTT.

The CDR3 spells CASLEPHQPQHF. CDR3 DNA sequence: TGTGCCAGCCTAGAGCCCCACCAGCCCCAGCATTTT. This chain joins TRBV28 and TRBJ1-5; no firm D call. CDR1 and CDR2 from the germline V gene are MDHEN and SYDVKM. The CDR3 extends over 12 amino acids. Trimming pared 8 bases from V and 7 bases from J, leaving 12 bases between.

V is TRBV28 and J is TRBJ1-2; 7 bases align to TRBD1. The CDR3 is 14 residues long. CDR1 and CDR2 from the germline V gene are MDHEN and SYDVKM. J lost 8 bases, V lost 7 bases, and 13 bases had no gene match. In DNA, the CDR3 is TGTGCCAGCATTCAGGACAGGCGGTTCGAGGGCTACACCTTC. Amino acid sequence: CASIQDRRFEGYTF.

This chain links TRBV29-1 with TRBJ2-5, with 11 bases identical to TRBD2. V was pared by 8 bases and J by 0 bases, with 8 bases of the junction left unmatched. Germline V gene data show CDR1 as SQVTM and CDR2 as ANQGSEA. CDR3 length: 15 residues. In nucleotides, the CDR3 is TGCAGCACGTCCTCGACTAGCGGGAACCAAGAGACCCAGTACTTC. This codes for CSTSSTSGNQETQYF.

Worth noting for this clone: The same CDR3 arises from other DNA sequences in this sample as well. V gene TRBV28 combines with J gene TRBJ1-2; D possibly corresponds to TRBD1 (5 bases). Germline V gene sequence: CDR1 MDHEN, CDR2 SYDVKM. Trimming stripped 4 bases from V and 4 bases from J, with 10 bases between. The CDR3 has 13 residues. The CDR3: CASSSGRIYGYTF. The CDR3 DNA sequence: TGTGCCAGCAGTTCGGGACGGATCTATGGCTACACCTTC.

This chain connects TRBV6-5 to TRBJ2-5; D not resolved. With 5 bases removed from V and 1 base from J, the gap between germline ends came to 11 bases. CDR3 length: 14 amino acids. Germline loops: CDR1 MNHEY, CDR2 SVGAGI. CDR3 amino acids: CASSLRLIQETQYF. CDR3 sequence (DNA): TGTGCCAGCAGTCTTCGACTGATCCAAGAGACCCAGTACTTC.

The chain uses TRBV11-2 and TRBJ2-5; no reliable D call. CDR1 is SGHAT, CDR2 FQNNGV, per germline. The V and J ends lost 2 bases and 2 bases respectively, with 12 bases between them. The CDR3 extends over 15 amino acids. CDR3 in DNA: TGTGCCAGCAGCTTACAACCCTCACGGCAAGAGACCCAGTACTTC. It is translated as CASSLQPSRQETQYF. Using reference TRBV11-2 and TRBJ2-5 for the parts outside the CDR3, the full variable domain is EAGVAQSPRYKIIEKRQSVAFWCNPISGHATLYWYQQILGQGPKLLIQFQNNGVVDDSQLPKDRFSAERLKGVDSTLKIQPAKLEDSAVYLCASSLQPSRQETQYFGPGTRLLVL.

This chain uses TRBV25-1 with TRBJ1-2; D might be TRBD1 (6 bases). Germline V lookup: CDR1 MGHDK, CDR2 SYGVNS. V was cut by 6 bases and J by 2 bases, with 16 bases left in between. There are 15 residues in the CDR3. CDR3 in DNA: TGTGCCAGCAGCCACGGTGGCACAGGGAACTATGGCTACACCTTC. Its translation is CASSHGGTGNYGYTF.

The genes are TRBV5-1 and TRBJ2-1, with 14 bases fitting TRBD2. Germline values: CDR1 SGHRS, CDR2 YFSETQ. The CDR3 covers 20 residues. The V segment lost 3 bases and the J segment 0 bases; nucleotides outside the gene matches: 11. For the CDR3, the DNA is TGCGCCAGCAGCTCTACATCCGGGACTAGCGGGAGAGGCTCCTACAATGAGCAGTTCTTC. It encodes CASSSTSGTSGRGSYNEQFF. Based on the CDR3 plus reference TRBV5-1 and TRBJ2-1, the full variable domain is KAGVTQTPRYLIKTRGQQVTLSCSPISGHRSVSWYQQTPGQGLQFLFEYFSETQRNKGNFPGRFSGRQFSNSRSEMNVSTLELGDSALYLCASSSTSGTSGRGSYNEQFFGPGTRLTVL.

The chain links TRBV6-5 to TRBJ1-6, with D maybe TRBD1 (5 bases). Germline V gene data show CDR1 as MNHEY and CDR2 as SVGAGI. The CDR3 has 12 residues. V lost 8 bases, J lost 6 bases, and 8 bases lay in between. This CDR3 reads CASGDRNSPLHF. CDR3 nucleotides: TGTGCCAGCGGGGACCGTAATTCACCCCTCCACTTT.

This sequence joins TRBV10-3 and TRBJ2-7; 9 nucleotides agree with TRBD1. CDR1 and CDR2 (germline): ENHRY, SYGVKD. J lost 2 bases, V lost 5 bases, and 4 bases had no gene match. The CDR3 runs 14 residues. The CDR3 region is CAISPTGGTYEQYF. The DNA for the CDR3 is TGTGCCATCAGTCCGACAGGGGGTACCTACGAGCAGTACTTC.

Turning to this clone: Other nucleotide sequences in the sample specify the same CDR3. This chain connects TRBV28 to TRBJ1-4; D call uncertain. The CDR3 extends over 13 amino acids. Germline CDR1 reads MDHEN; CDR2 reads SYDVKM. V was shortened by 6 bases and J by 5 bases, with 10 bases between the two germline ends. DNA for the CDR3: TGTGCCAGCAGACTGGACCTGAATGAAAAACTGTTTTTT. Its translation: CASRLDLNEKLFF. Full variable domain (rest looked up from reference TRBV28 and TRBJ1-4): DVKVTQSSRYLVKRTGEKVFLECVQDMDHENMFWYRQDPGLGLRLIYFSYDVKMKEKGDIPEGYSVSREKKERFSLILESASTNQTSMYLCASRLDLNEKLFFGSGTQLSVL.

The chain recombines TRBV5-1 with TRBJ2-6, with D uncertain. V lost 0 bases and J 0 bases, leaving 13 bases between the germline ends. The CDR3 contains 18 residues. Germline values: CDR1 SGHRS, CDR2 YFSETQ. The DNA of the CDR3 is TGCGCCAGCAGCTTGGCCTTTTTTGGTGGCTCTGGGGCCAACGTCCTGACTTTC. This sequence encodes CASSLAFFGGSGANVLTF.

V is TRBV18 and J is TRBJ2-7; 8 bases are shared with TRBD1. Germline CDR1 KGHSH, CDR2 LQKENI. The CDR3 extends over 14 amino acids. The ends lost 5 bases at V and 4 bases at J; junction bases unmatched: 7. This CDR3 is CASSVTGGEYEQYF. In DNA, the CDR3 is TGTGCCAGCTCAGTAACAGGGGGAGAGTACGAGCAGTACTTC.

This chain joins TRBV7-2 and TRBJ1-2; 8 nucleotides agree with TRBD1. In germline, CDR1 is SGHTA, CDR2 FQGNSA. The length of the CDR3 is 18 residues. Trimming at V came to 5 bases and at J to 3 bases, leaving 17 bases not matched to a gene. The CDR3 region is CASSPTTAGGAVHYGYTF. CDR3 DNA: TGTGCCAGCAGCCCTACCACGGCAGGGGGCGCGGTTCACTATGGCTACACCTTC.